The 13 T cell receptor beta chains presented below share a single source sample, sequenced in a study of vaccination effects on CD4 cells after COVID-19. Antigens for these TCRs are unknown. Method: immunoSEQ multiplex PCR; TCRdb's copy keeps in-frame clones and lacks some. The sample gives about 22,000 clones, approximately 77% of which show up once; roughly a tenth is in the top ten. Antigen-specific CD4+ T cell clonotypes were called by their expansion after viral peptide-pool culture in ViraFEST. The culture ran for roughly ten days, and then CD4+ T cells were isolated. Each participant was administered two doses of either the BNT162b2 or the mRNA-1273 vaccine. The sequences come from CD4+ T cells from PBMCs cultured with HCoV-NL63 spike peptides, collected after COVID-19 vaccination. Receptors originate from a human donor who received a COVID-19 vaccine.

The genes are TRBV5-1 and TRBJ2-3; 15 nucleotides agree with TRBD2. The CDR3 has 17 amino acids. V gave up 4 bases and J gave up 3 bases; unmatched junction bases: 6. Germline CDR1 is SGHRS and CDR2 is YFSETQ. The CDR3 DNA reads as TGCGCCAGCAGCCAGGGACTAGCGGGGGGACCAACAGATACGCAGTATTTT. Its translation is CASSQGLAGGPTDTQYF.

The J gene is TRBJ2-2, the V gene TRBV19, with D hard to call. Germline CDR1 and CDR2: LNHDA and SQIVND (reference sequence). The ends were cut back, 7 bases at V and 4 bases at J, with 19 bases in the middle. The CDR3 sequence is 16 residues long. The CDR3 here is CASTPYVLSVTGELFF. CDR3 bases: TGTGCCAGTACGCCGTACGTTTTGAGTGTCACCGGGGAGCTGTTTTTT.

The chain recombines TRBV6-2 or TRBV6-3 with TRBJ2-3, with D unclear. The CDR3 loop spans 20 amino acids. Germline V gene lookup returns CDR1 MNHEY and CDR2 SVGEGT. Deletions cut 0 bases from V and 2 bases from J, with 24 bases between. This CDR3 reads CASSYSAFLLNKPHTDTQYF. The CDR3 DNA reads TGTGCCAGCAGTTACTCGGCGTTCTTATTGAACAAGCCCCACACAGATACGCAGTATTTT.

This clone is a singleton in its sample. The gene calls are TRBV6-6 and TRBJ2-5, with 9 bases lining up with TRBD1. There are 14 residues in the CDR3. Germline V gives CDR1 MNHNY, CDR2 SVGAGI (reference sequence). J gave up 5 bases and V 4 bases, and 5 bases lay outside the gene matches. The CDR3 bases are TGTGCCAGCAGTTCCACAGGGGGCCGGGAGACCCAGTACTTC. Translation: CASSSTGGRETQYF.

The rearrangement joins TRBV4-2 to TRBJ1-4; D gene unclear. Germline values: CDR1 LGHNA, CDR2 YNFKEQ. Trimming removed 3 bases at V and 10 bases at J, with 18 bases between. This CDR3 has 15 amino acids. The CDR3 spells CASSQETTSGGKLFF. CDR3 in DNA: TGTGCCAGCAGCCAGGAAACTACCTCGGGTGGAAAACTGTTTTTT.

V and J are TRBV12-3 or TRBV12-4 and TRBJ1-5; D possibly corresponds to TRBD1 (5 bases). Between the trimmed V and J ends, which lost 10 bases and 0 bases, there was a span of 10 bases. This CDR3 is built from 13 residues. The CDR3 reads CATQGNSNQPQHF. The CDR3, as DNA: TGTGCCACCCAGGGAAATAGCAATCAGCCCCAGCATTTT.

This sequence joins TRBV5-1 and TRBJ2-7; D might be TRBD1 (6 bases). CDR1 and CDR2 (germline): SGHRS, YFSETQ. CDR3 length: 12 residues. Trimming pared 4 bases from V and 4 bases from J, leaving 9 bases between. The CDR3 sequence: CASSTGQYEQYF. The CDR3 DNA reads as TGCGCCAGCAGCACCGGACAGTACGAGCAGTACTTC.

V and J are TRBV19 and TRBJ1-6, with unresolved D. The germline V gene encodes CDR1 LNHDA and CDR2 SQIVND (reference sequence). The CDR3 is 12 residues long. V was pared by 6 bases and J by 9 bases, with 9 bases between. The CDR3 is CASRSGVSPLHF. Here the CDR3 DNA reads TGTGCCAGTAGATCGGGTGTTTCACCCCTCCACTTT.

This clone was seen only a few times. CDR3 residues: CASSLRTGMGQTQYF. In nucleotides, the CDR3 is TGTGCCAGCAGCCTTAGGACAGGAATGGGTCAGACCCAGTACTTC. The rearrangement joins TRBV14 to TRBJ2-5; 7 positions match TRBD1. V lost 4 bases to trimming and J lost 6 bases; unmatched junction nucleotides: 11. The CDR3 length is 15 residues. Looked up from germline, CDR1 is SGHDN and CDR2 is FVKESK. The variable domain in full, with the rest retrieved from reference TRBV14 and TRBJ2-5, is EAGVTQFPSHSVIEKGQTVTLRCDPISGHDNLYWYRRVMGKEIKFLLHFVKESKQDESGMPNNRFLAERTGGTYSTLKVQPAELEDSGVYFCASSLRTGMGQTQYFGPGTRLLVL.

This sequence joins TRBV3-1 (or the pseudogene TRBV3-2) and TRBJ2-7; TRBD2 might be the D (7 bases). Germline V gene sequence: CDR1 LGHDT, CDR2 YNNKEL (reference sequence). V was cut by 4 bases and J by 2 bases, with 12 bases left in between. The CDR3 covers 14 residues. Written as DNA, the CDR3 is TGTGCCAGCAGCCCGGAGGGGGGGACCTACGAGCAGTACTTC. As protein: CASSPEGGTYEQYF.

This clone was seen just once. The genes are TRBV18 and TRBJ1-4; 7 nucleotides agree with TRBD1. V lost 6 bases to trimming and J lost 8 bases; unmatched junction nucleotides: 9. Germline lookup yields CDR1 KGHSH and CDR2 LQKENI. This CDR3 spans 14 amino acids. CDR3: CASSSGGGKEKLFF. The CDR3 region has the DNA TGTGCCAGCTCTTCGGGAGGGGGCAAGGAAAAACTGTTTTTT.

Comment on this clone: This sample also contains other DNA sequences that code for the same CDR3. The V gene is TRBV6-4, the J gene TRBJ1-1, with D unresolved. Germline CDR1 MRHNA, CDR2 SNTAGT. The V end was cut by 2 bases, the J end by 1 base, with 5 bases between. The length of the CDR3 is 13 residues. CDR3 in DNA: TGTGCCAGCAGTGACGGACCGAACACTGAAGCTTTCTTT. It is translated as CASSDGPNTEAFF.

This chain connects TRBV29-1 to TRBJ1-2; 8 bases are shared with TRBD1. The CDR3 loop spans 11 amino acids. The germline gives CDR1 SQVTM, CDR2 ANQGSEA. V gave up 7 bases and J gave up 9 bases; unmatched junction bases: 7. Here the CDR3 reads CSAHQGASYTF. Written as DNA, the CDR3 is TGCAGCGCCCATCAGGGGGCCAGCTACACCTTC.